This T cell receptor (beta chain) was obtained from a study of cytomegalovirus exposure and HLA in healthy donors. The germline gives CDR1 SGHRS, CDR2 YFSETQ. V trimming: 4 bases; J trimming: 2 bases; junction bases outside the gene matches: 1. The CDR3 totals 14 residues. Comment on this clone: Its antigen is as yet unknown.

Sequenced by immunoSEQ multiplex PCR; TCRdb stores in-frame clones only, minus some. The sample includes some 260,000 clones, roughly 84% of them seen just once. Regarding the study as a whole: Specific recognition of CMV antigens was confirmed in vitro for a few chains (all CMV-associated). It was reportedly the case that the classifier diagnosed cytomegalovirus status with high specificity and sensitivity. Among TCR sequences, most were rare, though some public TCRs appeared in many donors.

The TCR originated in a man younger than 30 in good health and CMV-seropositive. V is TRBV5-1 and J is TRBJ2-1, with 9 bases identical to TRBD1. Sequenced input: PBMCs. This CDR3 reads CASSRDRAYNEQFF. The CDR3, as DNA: TGCGCCAGCAGCCGGGACAGGGCCTACAATGAGCAGTTCTTC.